What follows describes a single T cell receptor (beta chain). The data were obtained in a study of blood T cell repertoires in COVID-19. Study-level information: Samples taken during acute and convalescent COVID-19 were collected in the United States, Italy and Spain. T cells, B-cell-depleted T cells, or PBMCs supplied cDNA or gDNA.

In the original processing: Estimation of nucleated cell counts relied on the amplification of reference gene primers. Profiled with immunoSEQ multiplex PCR; TCRdb holds only in-frame clones, not every one. The V and J calls and the clone size are those of that table, but D and trimming were determined from the DNA. The top ten hold less than 4.5% of the sample, which has hundreds of thousands of clones, 85% to 90% seen once. The trim removed 3 bases at V and 8 bases at J, leaving 6 bases unmatched. CDR3 size: 14 residues. Germline CDR1 KGHSH, CDR2 LQKENI. This sequence joins TRBV18 and TRBJ1-2, with 10 bases aligning to TRBD1. The source is a man aged 50-59 years with acute or convalescent COVID-19. Sequenced material: peripheral blood. The CDR3 reads CASSPSGQGNGYTF. The CDR3 nucleotides are TGTGCCAGCTCACCCTCGGGACAGGGGAACGGCTACACCTTC.